The rows below give T cell receptor beta chains drawn from one sample of a study of T cell changes during pregnancy in multiple sclerosis. The method was immunoSEQ multiplex PCR; TCRdb's version includes in-frame clones alone and lacks a portion of them. This table holds about 40,000 clones, roughly nine tenths found once. The sample here was CD4+ T cells from peripheral blood mononuclear cells, taken before pregnancy. The receptors were gathered from a female donor with multiple sclerosis, enrolled in a pregnancy study. Each CDR3 is given with its conserved first and last residue. D genes are given only for firm matches. Rows may omit the clone size; those that give it use once, few, many or a size class.

len	v_gene	j_gene	abundance	d_gene	CDR3nt	CDR3aa
15	TRBV7-2	TRBJ2-5	NA	TRBD1	TGTGCCAGCAGCTTAGTAGGGGGCCGGCAAGAGACCCAGTACTTC	CASSLVGGRQETQYF
17	TRBV5-6	TRBJ1-6	once	TRBD1	TGTGCCAGCAGCAGATCCGGGACAGGTTTTTATAATTCACCCCTCCACTTT	CASSRSGTGFYNSPLHF
15	TRBV11-2	TRBJ2-3	NA	NA	TGTGCCAGCAGCTTGGAGGGGGCTGACACAGATACGCAGTATTTT	CASSLEGADTDTQYF
14	TRBV6-5	TRBJ1-6	NA	NA	TGTGCCAGCAGAATGACAGATAGTAATTCACCCCTCCACTTT	CASRMTDSNSPLHF
13	TRBV28	TRBJ2-2	NA	NA	TGTGCCAGCAGCCCCGCTAGCACCGGGGAGCTGTTTTTT	CASSPASTGELFF
16	TRBV5-6	TRBJ2-6	NA	NA	TGTGCCAGCAGCTTGACAGTTCGCTCTGGGGCCAACGTCCTGACTTTC	CASSLTVRSGANVLTF
13	TRBV6-5	TRBJ2-5	NA	NA	TGTGCCAGCAGCACGGAAAGCCAGGGGACCCAGTACTTC	CASSTESQGTQYF
13	TRBV15	TRBJ1-5	once	NA	TGTGCCACCAGCCTAGGCAGAAATCAGCCCCAGCATTTT	CATSLGRNQPQHF
16	TRBV9	TRBJ1-3	NA	NA	TGTGCCAGCAGCGGAGGGTCGGCCCTCTCTGGAAACACCATATATTTT	CASSGGSALSGNTIYF
16	TRBV13	TRBJ1-1	NA	TRBD1	TGTGCCAGCAGCCTATCCCGGACAGGGAGGAACACTGAAGCTTTCTTT	CASSLSRTGRNTEAFF
16	TRBV9	TRBJ1-1	NA	NA	TGTGCCAGCAGTGAACCGGGACTACTTCCTAACACTGAAGCTTTCTTT	CASSEPGLLPNTEAFF
12	TRBV5-6	TRBJ1-1	NA	NA	TGTGCCAGCAGCTTGGTACAGACTGAAGCTTTCTTT	CASSLVQTEAFF
13	TRBV27	TRBJ1-6	NA	NA	TGTGCCAGCAGTTCTCCAGGGAATTCACCCCTCCACTTT	CASSSPGNSPLHF
14	TRBV2	TRBJ1-6	few	TRBD1	TGTGCCAGCAGGAGGGGACAGGATAATTCACCCCTCCACTTT	CASRRGQDNSPLHF
17	TRBV13	TRBJ2-4	NA	NA	TGTGCCAGCAGCTCCCCGTCCCTCAGTCTTGGCAAAAACATTCAGTACTTC	CASSSPSLSLGKNIQYF
14	TRBV2	TRBJ2-3	once	TRBD1	TGTGCCAGCACCCGGACAGGGTCCACAGATACGCAGTATTTT	CASTRTGSTDTQYF
17	TRBV7-7	TRBJ1-1	NA	NA	TGTGCTAGCAGCTTAGGGGGGGACCCATCTTTGAACACTGAAGCTTTCTTT	CASSLGGDPSLNTEAFF
14	TRBV7-6	TRBJ1-3	NA	NA	TGTGCCAGCAGCTTAGGAGGGATCGGAAACACCATATATTTT	CASSLGGIGNTIYF
14	TRBV7-2	TRBJ2-7	NA	NA	TGTGCCAGCAGCTCAACCGACAGGCACTACGAGCAGTACTTC	CASSSTDRHYEQYF
15	TRBV5-4	TRBJ1-1	NA	TRBD1	TGTGCCAGCAGCCCCGACAGGGTGACGAACACTGAAGCTTTCTTT	CASSPDRVTNTEAFF
14	TRBV5-5	TRBJ2-1	NA	NA	TGTGCCAGCAGCTTTAGCCTTGGGTACAATGAGCAGTTCTTC	CASSFSLGYNEQFF
14	TRBV5-8	TRBJ2-7	NA	NA	TGTGCCAGCAACCGGAGGAGGTTCTCCTACGAGCAGTACTTC	CASNRRRFSYEQYF
16	TRBV4-2	TRBJ2-1	NA	TRBD2	TGTGCCAGCAGCCCCGCCCAGCTAGCGGGGGTCAATGAGCAGTTCTTC	CASSPAQLAGVNEQFF
13	TRBV2	TRBJ1-5	few	NA	TGTGCCAGCAGCGGCAGGGGTGGTCAGCCCCAGCATTTT	CASSGRGGQPQHF
16	TRBV5-1	TRBJ2-3	NA	TRBD2	TGCGCCAGCAGCTCCCTAGCGGGGGGCCGCCCAGATACGCAGTATTTT	CASSSLAGGRPDTQYF
14	TRBV7-2	TRBJ1-1	NA	TRBD1	TGTGCCAGCAGCTTAGCTCAGGGGGTGCATGAAGCTTTCTTT	CASSLAQGVHEAFF